This is a list of T cell receptor beta chains from one sample in a study of T-cell reconstitution after alpha-beta-depleted transplantation in children. In TCRdb, the PCR reads were re-called with MiXCR into one record per CDR3 protein. In the table there are some 200,000 distinct CDR3 sequences, approximately 6.3% of which are singletons. The sample here was PBMCs, taken before TCRalphabeta/CD19-depleted stem cell transplant. The receptors were sampled from a boy aged 2 to 10 with acute lymphoblastic leukemia, due to receive a stem cell transplant. Both conserved end residues are part of each CDR3. A D gene is named only where the DNA matches it firmly. Clone sizes are given selectively: once, few, many, or a class where the clone is expanded.

d_gene	v_gene	j_gene	abundance	CDR3aa	CDR3nt
TRBD2	TRBV10-3	TRBJ2-1	few	CASGTSGNVKNYNEQFF	TGTGCCTCTGGGACTAGCGGAAACGTAAAGAATTACAATGAGCAGTTCTTC
NA	TRBV20-1	TRBJ2-7	few	CSARDPREPYEQYF	TGCAGTGCTAGAGATCCCAGGGAGCCCTACGAGCAGTACTTC
TRBD2	TRBV10-3	TRBJ2-1	many	CAIRGVAGGAPNEQFF	TGTGCCATCAGAGGGGTAGCGGGGGGGGCCCCTAATGAGCAGTTCTTC
TRBD2	TRBV12-3/TRBV12-4	TRBJ2-1	many	CASSRQPAGAYNEQFF	TGTGCCAGCAGTCGCCAGCCAGCGGGGGCCTACAATGAGCAGTTCTTC
NA	TRBV5-6	TRBJ2-5	many	CASRDRDPRETQYF	TGTGCCAGCAGGGACCGGGACCCCAGGGAGACCCAGTACTTC
NA	TRBV28	TRBJ2-5	many	CASRGETQYF	TGTGCCAGCAGGGGTGAGACCCAGTACTTC
TRBD1	TRBV2	TRBJ2-5	NA	CASGQGLETQYF	TGTGCCAGCGGACAGGGGTTAGAGACCCAGTACTTC
NA	TRBV19	TRBJ1-1	few	CASRQYTEAFF	TGTGCCAGTAGACAGTACACTGAAGCTTTCTTT
TRBD2	TRBV19	TRBJ2-3	once	CASSIDRLAEGSDTQYF	TGTGCCAGTAGTATAGATCGGCTAGCGGAAGGGTCCGATACGCAGTATTTT
NA	TRBV7-8	TRBJ2-7	few	CASSLIDSVRAYEQYF	TGTGCCAGCAGCTTAATAGACAGTGTTCGGGCCTACGAGCAGTACTTC
NA	TRBV5-1	TRBJ2-7	few	CASTLVGGVYEQYF	TGCGCCAGCACCCTGGTGGGGGGCGTTTACGAGCAGTACTTC
NA	TRBV9	TRBJ2-5	NA	CASSPGGGSGQTPEETQYF	TGTGCCAGCAGCCCCGGAGGGGGTTCAGGACAGACTCCCGAAGAGACCCAGTACTTC
NA	TRBV5-1	TRBJ2-7	NA	CASRGGVGETYEQYF	TGCGCCAGCAGGGGCGGCGTGGGGGAGACCTACGAGCAGTACTTC
TRBD1	TRBV4-3	TRBJ2-2	many	CASSQDRDSLNTGELFF	TGCGCCAGCAGCCAAGATAGGGACAGTTTGAACACCGGGGAGCTGTTTTTT
NA	TRBV12-3/TRBV12-4	TRBJ1-1	many	CASSRGTNTEAFF	TGTGCCAGCAGTAGGGGGACAAACACTGAAGCTTTCTTT
NA	TRBV28	TRBJ1-1	few	CASSPMNTEAFF	TGTGCCAGCAGCCCCATGAACACTGAAGCTTTCTTT
NA	TRBV28	TRBJ1-5	many	CASSLIRVAQPQHF	TGTGCCAGCAGTTTGATCAGGGTCGCTCAGCCCCAGCATTTT
NA	TRBV28	TRBJ2-5	many	CASSPASVGLAQGYF	TGTGCCAGCTCACCCGCCTCCGTCGGGCTAGCCCAGGGGTACTTC
NA	TRBV7-2	TRBJ2-1	few	CASSPAGRTALYNEQFF	TGTGCCAGCAGCCCCGCGGGTCGGACAGCTCTATACAATGAGCAGTTCTTC
TRBD1	TRBV27	TRBJ2-1	many	CASSLSTGTEQFF	TGTGCCAGCAGTTTATCGACAGGGACCGAGCAGTTCTTC
NA	TRBV5-1	TRBJ2-5	many	CASSLGAAQETQYF	TGCGCCAGCAGCTTGGGCGCGGCCCAAGAGACCCAGTACTTC
NA	TRBV28	TRBJ1-1	few	CASSTGQLNTEAFF	TGTGCCAGCAGTACCGGACAGTTAAACACTGAAGCTTTCTTT
TRBD2	TRBV5-1	TRBJ2-1	many	CASSLVRRGSYNEQFF	TGCGCCAGCAGCTTGGTTCGGCGCGGGAGCTACAATGAGCAGTTCTTC
NA	TRBV12-3/TRBV12-4	TRBJ1-4	NA	CASSFGQLGEKLFF	TGTGCCAGCAGTTTTGGACAGTTAGGAGAAAAACTGTTTTTT
NA	TRBV29-1	TRBJ2-7	many	CSVADTTYEQYF	TGCAGCGTCGCGGACACCACCTACGAGCAGTACTTC
TRBD1	TRBV20-1	TRBJ2-1	many	CSAPSPLSDRWLYNEQFF	TGCAGTGCTCCTAGCCCTCTTTCGGACAGGTGGCTCTACAATGAGCAGTTCTTC
NA	TRBV28	TRBJ2-4	many	CASFSQGGRNIQYF	TGTGCCAGCTTCTCCCAGGGGGGTAGAAACATTCAGTACTTC
TRBD1	TRBV6-2/TRBV6-3	TRBJ2-7	many	CASSPRQGVHYEQYF	TGTGCCAGCAGTCCCCGACAGGGGGTTCACTACGAGCAGTACTTC
NA	TRBV6-5	TRBJ2-3	many	CATRGDTQYF	TGTGCCACGAGAGGCGATACGCAGTATTTT
NA	TRBV19	TRBJ1-1	many	CATRDTEAFF	TGTGCCACCCGGGACACTGAAGCTTTCTTT
NA	TRBV7-9	TRBJ1-1	many	CASSPQFRESGTEAFF	TGTGCCAGCAGCCCCCAATTTAGGGAATCGGGCACTGAAGCTTTCTTT